The 3 T cell receptor beta chains given below trace back to one sample, sequenced in a study of patients and donors after allogeneic stem cell transplantation. TCRdb redid the calling of the RT-PCR reads with MiXCR, one entry per CDR3 protein. In the table there are approximately 430,000 distinct CDR3 sequences, roughly 17% of which are singletons. The sequenced material came from blood, either unsorted or a sorted T cell fraction (not recorded which). The receptors were sampled from a human donor who was either an allogeneic HSCT recipient or a stem cell or donor lymphocyte infusion donor (not recorded which). It is not recorded whose cells these are; they may come from a transplant donor.

This rearrangement joins TRBV10-1 to TRBJ1-2; TRBD1 matches 10 bases. This CDR3 comprises 13 residues. Germline lookup yields CDR1 WNHNN and CDR2 SYGVQD (reference sequence). J lost 8 bases, V lost 6 bases, and 6 bases had no gene match. The DNA for the CDR3 is TGCGCCAGCAGACAACGGGACAGGGGCGGCTACACCTTC. This codes for CASRQRDRGGYTF.

The chain combines TRBV5-1 with TRBJ2-5; possibly TRBD2 for D (6 bases). Trimming took 5 bases from V and 1 from J, leaving 18 bases between them. Germline V CDR1 and CDR2: SGHRS, YFSETQ. The CDR3 has 16 residues. CDR3 in DNA: TGCGCCAGCAGTTCACCTCGGGCTAGCGCCCAAGAGACCCAGTACTTC. Its translation is CASSSPRASAQETQYF. The full variable domain, completed using reference TRBV5-1 and TRBJ2-5, is KAGVTQTPRYLIKTRGQQVTLSCSPISGHRSVSWYQQTPGQGLQFLFEYFSETQRNKGNFPGRFSGRQFSNSRSEMNVSTLELGDSALYLCASSSPRASAQETQYFGPGTRLLVL.

The sample holds a few counts of this clonotype. The chain joins TRBV5-1 to TRBJ1-2; TRBD1 agrees at 9 bases. V shed 3 bases and J 3 bases; nucleotides not matched to a gene: 6. There are 15 residues in the CDR3. Germline CDR1 reads SGHRS; CDR2 reads YFSETQ. Here the CDR3 DNA reads TGCGCCAGCAGCTGGGGGGACAGGGAGGACTATGGCTACACCTTC. Protein: CASSWGDREDYGYTF.